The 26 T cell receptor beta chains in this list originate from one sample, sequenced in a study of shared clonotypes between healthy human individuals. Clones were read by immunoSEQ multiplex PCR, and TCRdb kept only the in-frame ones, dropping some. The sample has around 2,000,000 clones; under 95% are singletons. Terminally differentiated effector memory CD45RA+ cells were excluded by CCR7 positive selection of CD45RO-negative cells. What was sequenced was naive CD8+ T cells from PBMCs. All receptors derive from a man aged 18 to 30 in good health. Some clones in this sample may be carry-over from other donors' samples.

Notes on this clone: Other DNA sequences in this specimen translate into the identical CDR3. CDR3 amino acids: CASSVGGGELFF. The CDR3, as DNA: TGTGCCAGCAGCGTAGGAGGGGGGGAGCTGTTTTTT. This chain joins TRBV9 and TRBJ2-2; D is perhaps TRBD2 (5 bases). Trimming cost V 0 bases and J 8 bases, with 5 bases left between them. The length of the CDR3 is 12 residues. The germline CDR1 and CDR2 sequences are SGDLS and YYNGEE.

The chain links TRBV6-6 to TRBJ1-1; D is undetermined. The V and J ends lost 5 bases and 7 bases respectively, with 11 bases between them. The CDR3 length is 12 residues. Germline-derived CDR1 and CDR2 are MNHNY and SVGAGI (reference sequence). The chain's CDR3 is CASSPYLGEAFF. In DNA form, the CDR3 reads TGTGCCAGCAGTCCATACCTAGGTGAAGCTTTCTTT.

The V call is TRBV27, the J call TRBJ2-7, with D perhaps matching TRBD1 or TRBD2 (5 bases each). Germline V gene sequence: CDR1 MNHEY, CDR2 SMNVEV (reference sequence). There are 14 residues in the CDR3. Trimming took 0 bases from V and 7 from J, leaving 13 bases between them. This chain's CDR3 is CASSLSGDGWEQYF. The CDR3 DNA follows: TGTGCCAGCAGTTTATCTGGGGACGGTTGGGAGCAGTACTTC.

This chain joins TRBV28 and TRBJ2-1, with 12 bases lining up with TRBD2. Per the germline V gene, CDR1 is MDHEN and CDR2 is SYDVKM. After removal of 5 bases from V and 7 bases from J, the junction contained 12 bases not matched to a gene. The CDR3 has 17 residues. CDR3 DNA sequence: TGTGCCAGCAGTCCCCGGACTAGCGGGATTATATTTAATGAGCAGTTCTTC. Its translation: CASSPRTSGIIFNEQFF.

The CDR3 sequence is CASSPETVTETQYF. The CDR3 bases are TGTGCCAGCAGCCCTGAGACGGTTACGGAGACCCAGTACTTC. V usage is TRBV9 and J usage is TRBJ2-5; D is unclear. The CDR3 totals 14 residues. Looked up from germline, CDR1 is SGDLS and CDR2 is YYNGEE. V was cut by 4 bases and J by 5 bases, with 15 bases left in between.

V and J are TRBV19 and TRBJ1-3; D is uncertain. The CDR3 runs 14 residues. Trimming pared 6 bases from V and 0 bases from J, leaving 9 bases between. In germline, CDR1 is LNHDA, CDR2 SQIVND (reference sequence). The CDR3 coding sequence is TGTGCCAGTAGCCCCGGGGTCTCTGGAAACACCATATATTTT. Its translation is CASSPGVSGNTIYF.

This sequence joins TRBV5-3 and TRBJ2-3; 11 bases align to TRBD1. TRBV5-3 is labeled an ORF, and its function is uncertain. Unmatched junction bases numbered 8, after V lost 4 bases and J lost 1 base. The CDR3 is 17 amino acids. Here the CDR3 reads CARSLTRTGGGTDTQYF. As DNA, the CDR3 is TGTGCCAGAAGCCTAACCCGGACAGGGGGCGGCACAGATACGCAGTATTTT.

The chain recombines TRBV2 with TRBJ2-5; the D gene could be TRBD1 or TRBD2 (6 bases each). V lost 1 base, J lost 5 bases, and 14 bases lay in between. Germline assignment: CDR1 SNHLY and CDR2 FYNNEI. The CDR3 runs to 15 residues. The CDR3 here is CASSEEERRGETQYF. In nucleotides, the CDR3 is TGTGCCAGCAGTGAAGAGGAGCGGAGGGGGGAGACCCAGTACTTC.

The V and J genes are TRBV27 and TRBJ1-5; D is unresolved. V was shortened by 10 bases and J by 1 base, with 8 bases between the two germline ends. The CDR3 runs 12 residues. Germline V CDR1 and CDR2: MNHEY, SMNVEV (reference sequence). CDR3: CATGPSNQPQHF. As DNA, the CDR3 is TGTGCCACCGGACCCAGCAATCAGCCCCAGCATTTT.

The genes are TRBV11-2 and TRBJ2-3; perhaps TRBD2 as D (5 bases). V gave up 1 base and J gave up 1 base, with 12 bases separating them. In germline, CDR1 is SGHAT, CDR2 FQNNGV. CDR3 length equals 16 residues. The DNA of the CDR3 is TGTGCCAGCAGCTTAGGGGTAGCGACCCGCACAGATACGCAGTATTTT. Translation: CASSLGVATRTDTQYF.

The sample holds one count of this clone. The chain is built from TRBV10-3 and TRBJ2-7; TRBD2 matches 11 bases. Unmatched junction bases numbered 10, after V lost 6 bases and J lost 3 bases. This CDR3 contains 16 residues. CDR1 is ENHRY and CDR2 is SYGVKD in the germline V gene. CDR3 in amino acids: CAIRRSLAGVGYEQYF. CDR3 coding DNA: TGTGCCATCAGGCGATCACTAGCGGGAGTAGGCTACGAGCAGTACTTC.

The CDR3 DNA reads TGTGCCAGCAGCGTAGCGCGAAACTACAATGAGCAGTTCTTC. Translating gives CASSVARNYNEQFF. The V gene is TRBV9, the J gene TRBJ2-1; D remains ambiguous. V shed 0 bases and J shed 3 bases, with 7 bases lying between them. Germline V gives CDR1 SGDLS, CDR2 YYNGEE. This CDR3 contains 14 residues.

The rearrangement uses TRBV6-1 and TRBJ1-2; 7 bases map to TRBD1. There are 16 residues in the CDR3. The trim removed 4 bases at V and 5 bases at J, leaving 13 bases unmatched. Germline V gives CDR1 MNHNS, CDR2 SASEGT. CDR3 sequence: CASSGTYRDRLYGYTF. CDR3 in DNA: TGTGCCAGCAGTGGAACGTACCGGGACAGACTATATGGCTACACCTTC.

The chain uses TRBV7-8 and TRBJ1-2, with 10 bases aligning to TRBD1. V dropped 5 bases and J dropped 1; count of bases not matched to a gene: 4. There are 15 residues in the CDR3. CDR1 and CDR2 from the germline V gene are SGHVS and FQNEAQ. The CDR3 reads CASSRDRGRNYGYTF. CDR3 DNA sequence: TGTGCCAGCAGCCGAGACAGGGGGCGTAACTATGGCTACACCTTC.

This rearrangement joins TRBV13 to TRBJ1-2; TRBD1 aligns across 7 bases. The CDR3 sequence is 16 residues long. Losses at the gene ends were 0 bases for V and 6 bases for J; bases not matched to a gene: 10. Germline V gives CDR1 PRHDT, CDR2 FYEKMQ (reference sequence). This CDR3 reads CASSLGYTGATDGYTF. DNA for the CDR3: TGTGCCAGCAGCTTAGGATACACAGGGGCCACGGATGGCTACACCTTC. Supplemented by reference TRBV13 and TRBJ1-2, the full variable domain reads AAGVIQSPRHLIKEKRETATLKCYPIPRHDTVYWYQQGPGQDPQFLISFYEKMQSDKGSIPDRFSAQQFSDYHSELNMSSLELGDSALYFCASSLGYTGATDGYTFGSGTRLTVV.

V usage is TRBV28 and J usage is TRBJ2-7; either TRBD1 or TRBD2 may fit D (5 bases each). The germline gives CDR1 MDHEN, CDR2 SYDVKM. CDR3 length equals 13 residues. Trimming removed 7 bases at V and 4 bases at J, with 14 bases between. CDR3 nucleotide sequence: TGTGCCAGCACGGGGCGCCCCCAGTACGAGCAGTACTTC. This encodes CASTGRPQYEQYF. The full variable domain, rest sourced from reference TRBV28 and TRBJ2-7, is DVKVTQSSRYLVKRTGEKVFLECVQDMDHENMFWYRQDPGLGLRLIYFSYDVKMKEKGDIPEGYSVSREKKERFSLILESASTNQTSMYLCASTGRPQYEQYFGPGTRLTVT.

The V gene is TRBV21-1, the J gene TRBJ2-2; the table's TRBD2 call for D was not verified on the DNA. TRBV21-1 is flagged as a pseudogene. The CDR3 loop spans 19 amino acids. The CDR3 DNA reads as TGTGCCAGCAGCACTCCGGGACTAGCGGGAGTTCAAATGACCGGGGAGCTGTTTTTT. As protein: CASSTPGLAGVQMTGELFF.

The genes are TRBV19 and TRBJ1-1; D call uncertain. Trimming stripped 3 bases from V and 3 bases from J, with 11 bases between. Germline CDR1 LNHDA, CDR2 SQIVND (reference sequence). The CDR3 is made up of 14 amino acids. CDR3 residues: CASSIGPGDTEAFF. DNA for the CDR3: TGTGCCAGTAGTATCGGGCCCGGGGACACTGAAGCTTTCTTT.

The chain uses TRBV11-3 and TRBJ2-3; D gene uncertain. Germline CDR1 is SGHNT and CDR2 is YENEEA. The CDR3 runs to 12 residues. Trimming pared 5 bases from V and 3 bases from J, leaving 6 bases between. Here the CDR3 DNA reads TGTGCCAGCAGCCGGCGGACAGATACGCAGTATTTT. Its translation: CASSRRTDTQYF.

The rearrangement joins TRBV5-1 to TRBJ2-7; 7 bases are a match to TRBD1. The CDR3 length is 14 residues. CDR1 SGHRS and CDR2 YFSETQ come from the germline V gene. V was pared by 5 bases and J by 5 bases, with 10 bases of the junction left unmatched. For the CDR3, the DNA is TGCGCCAGCAGAACGAAGACAGGGTACCACGAGCAGTACTTC. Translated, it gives CASRTKTGYHEQYF.

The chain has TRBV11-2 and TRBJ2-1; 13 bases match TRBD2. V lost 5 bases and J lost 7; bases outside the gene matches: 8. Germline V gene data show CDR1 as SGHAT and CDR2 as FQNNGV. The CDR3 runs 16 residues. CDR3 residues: CASSPGLAGAPNEQFF. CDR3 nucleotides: TGTGCCAGCAGCCCTGGACTAGCGGGGGCCCCTAATGAGCAGTTCTTC.

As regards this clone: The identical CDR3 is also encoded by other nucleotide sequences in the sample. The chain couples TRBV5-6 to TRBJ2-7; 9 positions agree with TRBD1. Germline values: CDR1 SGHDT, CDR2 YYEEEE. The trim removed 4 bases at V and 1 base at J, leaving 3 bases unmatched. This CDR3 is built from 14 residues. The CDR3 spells CASSPGQGSYEQYF. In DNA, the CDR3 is TGTGCCAGCAGCCCGGGACAGGGTTCCTACGAGCAGTACTTC.

The CDR3 bases are TGCGCCAGCAGCCCGGGGGCGGCAGCCACGACCTACAATGAGCAGTTCTTC. Its protein product is CASSPGAAATTYNEQFF. The rearrangement joins TRBV4-3 to TRBJ2-1, with D perhaps given as TRBD1 or TRBD2 (6 bases each). Trimming pared 4 bases from V and 2 bases from J, leaving 18 bases between. Per the germline V gene, CDR1 is LGHNA and CDR2 is YSLEER. The CDR3 runs 17 residues.

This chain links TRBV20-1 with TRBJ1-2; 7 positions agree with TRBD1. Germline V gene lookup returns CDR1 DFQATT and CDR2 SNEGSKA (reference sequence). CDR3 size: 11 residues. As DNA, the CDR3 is TGCAGACCAGGGGGTAACTATGGCTACACCTTC. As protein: CRPGGNYGYTF.

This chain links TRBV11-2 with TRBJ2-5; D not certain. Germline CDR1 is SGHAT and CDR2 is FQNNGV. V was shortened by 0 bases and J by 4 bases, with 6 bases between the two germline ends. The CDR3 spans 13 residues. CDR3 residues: CASSLEILETQYF. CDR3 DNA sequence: TGTGCCAGCAGCTTAGAAATTCTAGAGACCCAGTACTTC.

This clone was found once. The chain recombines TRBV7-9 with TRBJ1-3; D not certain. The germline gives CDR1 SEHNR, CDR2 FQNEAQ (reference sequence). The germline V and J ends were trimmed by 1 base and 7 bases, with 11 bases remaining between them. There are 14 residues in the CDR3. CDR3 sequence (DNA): TGTGCCAGCAGCTTAGACTGGTCACGGAACACCATATATTTT. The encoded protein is CASSLDWSRNTIYF.